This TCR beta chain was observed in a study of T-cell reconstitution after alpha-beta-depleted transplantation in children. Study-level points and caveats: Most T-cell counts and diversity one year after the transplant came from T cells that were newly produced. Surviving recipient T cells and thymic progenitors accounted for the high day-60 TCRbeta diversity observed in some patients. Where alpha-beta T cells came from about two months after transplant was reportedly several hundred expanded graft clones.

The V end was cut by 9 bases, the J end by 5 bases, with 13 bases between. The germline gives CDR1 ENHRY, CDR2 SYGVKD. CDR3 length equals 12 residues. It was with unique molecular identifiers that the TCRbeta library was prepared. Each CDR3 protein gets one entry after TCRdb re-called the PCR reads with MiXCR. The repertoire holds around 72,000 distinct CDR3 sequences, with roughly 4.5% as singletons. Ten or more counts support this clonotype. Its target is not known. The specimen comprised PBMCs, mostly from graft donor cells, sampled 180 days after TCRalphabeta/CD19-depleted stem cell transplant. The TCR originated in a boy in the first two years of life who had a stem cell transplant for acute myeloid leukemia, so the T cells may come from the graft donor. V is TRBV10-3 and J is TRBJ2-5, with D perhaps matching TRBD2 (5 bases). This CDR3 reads CAIGSGSETQYF. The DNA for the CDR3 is TGTGCCATTGGATCGGGGTCGGAGACCCAGTACTTC.